What follows are 27 T cell receptor beta chains derived from one specimen sequenced in a study of T cells in Graves' hyperthyroidism and ophthalmopathy. Template material for amplifying TCR beta CDR3 regions consisted of RNA transcripts. First-round RT-PCR with HTBI primers amplified the TCR CDR3 region. In TCRdb, the multiplex PCR reads were re-called with MiXCR into one record per CDR3 protein. The sample records roughly 530,000 distinct CDR3 sequences, under 20% being singletons. Sequenced material: blood. These receptors were collected from a woman between 18 and 29 years old with Graves' ophthalmopathy.

This clonotype was observed many times. The J gene is TRBJ2-1, the V gene TRBV9, with a tentative D call TRBD2 (6 bases). The V end was cut by 0 bases, the J end by 8 bases, with 18 bases between. The CDR3 runs 16 residues. Per germline, CDR1 SGDLS and CDR2 YYNGEE. The CDR3, as DNA: TGTGCCAGCAGCGTAGGAGGCAGGGCCCGGAGGGATGAGCAGTTCTTC. This encodes CASSVGGRARRDEQFF.

Here the CDR3 DNA reads TGTGCCAGCAATTTCGAGAACAGGGAACAAGCGAACACTGAAGCTTTCTTT. It yields the protein CASNFENREQANTEAFF. The chain is built from TRBV27 and TRBJ1-1; possible D gene TRBD1, 6 bases. V was pared by 7 bases and J by 1 base, with 22 bases between. The CDR3 loop spans 17 amino acids. Germline values: CDR1 MNHEY, CDR2 SMNVEV (reference sequence).

The chain carries TRBV4-1 and TRBJ2-1, with 11 bases aligning to TRBD2. The J segment lost 9 bases and the V segment lost 5 bases, leaving 6 bases of the junction unmatched. The CDR3 length is 14 residues. The germline CDR1 and CDR2 sequences are MGHRA and YSYEKL. Here the CDR3 reads CASSALAGAGEQFF. In DNA form, the CDR3 reads TGCGCCAGCAGCGCACTAGCGGGGGCAGGTGAGCAGTTCTTC.

This clonotype came up many times. The V call is TRBV28, the J call TRBJ1-2; D call uncertain. The CDR3 extends over 13 amino acids. Germline values: CDR1 MDHEN, CDR2 SYDVKM. V was trimmed by 2 bases and J by 8 bases, leaving 12 bases between them. In nucleotides, the CDR3 is TGTGCCAGCAGTTTAGTTTCGGCAGCCGGCTACACCTTC. This sequence encodes CASSLVSAAGYTF.

This clonotype was detected only a few times. The chain combines TRBV6-1 with TRBJ1-5; D is uncertain. CDR1 is MNHNS and CDR2 is SASEGT in the germline V gene. V was cut by 5 bases and J by 6 bases, with 5 bases left in between. CDR3 length equals 11 residues. CDR3 sequence (DNA): TGTGCCAGCAGTATGGTTCAGCCCCAGCATTTT. Translating it yields CASSMVQPQHF.

This clonotype was observed a few times. V gene TRBV11-2 combines with J gene TRBJ2-4; no definite D call. This CDR3 is built from 15 residues. From germline, CDR1 is SGHAT and CDR2 FQNNGV. Trimming shortened V by 5 bases and J by 1 base, and 12 bases separated the two germline ends. The CDR3 sequence is CASSSPLGAKNIQYF. The DNA of the CDR3 is TGTGCCAGCAGCAGTCCCCTGGGGGCCAAAAACATTCAGTACTTC.

This clonotype was detected many times. The chain combines TRBV11-2 with TRBJ2-5; D remains unclear. In germline, CDR1 is SGHAT, CDR2 FQNNGV. The CDR3 extends over 15 amino acids. V dropped 7 bases and J dropped 2 bases, with 17 bases sitting between them. As DNA, the CDR3 is TGTGCCAGCACCTTGACTTCCGAGGTTCAAGAGACCCAGTACTTC. Amino acid sequence: CASTLTSEVQETQYF.

This chain links TRBV7-3 with TRBJ1-1; tentatively, D is TRBD1 (5 bases). This CDR3 has 16 amino acids. CDR1 and CDR2 (germline): SGHTA, FQGTGA. The V and J ends lost 3 bases and 1 base respectively, with 15 bases between them. CDR3: CASSFGRTRQNTEAFF. The CDR3, as DNA: TGTGCCAGCAGCTTCGGTCGGACACGTCAGAACACTGAAGCTTTCTTT. The whole variable domain, remainder taken from reference TRBV7-3 and TRBJ1-1, is GAGVSQTPSNKVTEKGKYVELRCDPISGHTALYWYRQSLGQGPEFLIYFQGTGAADDSGLPNDRFFAVRPEGSVSTLKIQRTERGDSAVYLCASSFGRTRQNTEAFFGQGTRLTVV.

This clonotype was counted at least ten times. The chain recombines TRBV27 with TRBJ2-7, with no clear D. Germline V gene data show CDR1 as MNHEY and CDR2 as SMNVEV (reference sequence). The CDR3 runs to 13 residues. The V gene lost 0 bases and the J gene lost 8 bases, with 11 bases spanning the gap. CDR3 loop: CASSLSFIGQQYF. The CDR3 bases are TGTGCCAGCAGTTTATCTTTTATCGGACAGCAGTACTTC.

This clonotype was observed a few times. The chain combines TRBV5-1 with TRBJ1-1, with D tentatively TRBD1 (5 bases). This CDR3 has 14 residues. V was cut by 2 bases and J by 5 bases, with 13 bases left in between. Germline V gene data show CDR1 as SGHRS and CDR2 as YFSETQ. CDR3 coding DNA: TGCGCCAGCAGCTTAGACAGCACGGGAACTGAAGCTTTCTTT. Its translation is CASSLDSTGTEAFF.

This clonotype was seen at least ten times. The gene calls are TRBV5-1 and TRBJ1-2; 7 nucleotides align to TRBD1. The CDR3 totals 14 residues. The germline V gene has CDR1 SGHRS and CDR2 YFSETQ. The J segment lost 6 bases and the V segment lost 0 bases, leaving 5 bases of the junction unmatched. In DNA, the CDR3 is TGCGCCAGCAGCTTGGAGGCAGGGGGTGATGGCTACACCTTC. This gives the protein CASSLEAGGDGYTF.

This clonotype was counted at least ten times. This chain links TRBV6-1 with TRBJ2-5, with a tentative D call TRBD2 (6 bases). The CDR3 extends over 13 amino acids. Trimming removed 5 bases at V and 5 bases at J, with 12 bases between. Germline V gives CDR1 MNHNS, CDR2 SASEGT. This CDR3 reads CASSPGDGETQYF. The CDR3, as DNA: TGTGCCAGCAGTCCGGGGGACGGGGAGACCCAGTACTTC.

At least ten counts were recorded for this clonotype. The chain employs TRBV10-3 and TRBJ2-3; 10 bases fit TRBD2. V gave up 4 bases and J gave up 5 bases; unmatched junction bases: 6. CDR1 and CDR2 (germline): ENHRY, SYGVKD. The CDR3 consists of 15 residues. This CDR3 reads CAISGSGGDRDTQYF. CDR3 in DNA: TGTGCCATCAGTGGAAGCGGGGGGGATCGAGATACGCAGTATTTT.

This clonotype turned up a few times. This chain uses TRBV20-1 with TRBJ2-2, with D unclear. Germline V gene data show CDR1 as DFQATT and CDR2 as SNEGSKA (reference sequence). V was clipped by 1 base and J by 5 bases, with 11 bases between them. This CDR3 contains 14 residues. The CDR3 region has the DNA TGCAGTGCTAGAGGCGAGCCCGAGACCGGGGAGCTGTTTTTT. Protein: CSARGEPETGELFF.

This clonotype was recorded many times. The chain combines TRBV3-1 with TRBJ2-1; 7 nucleotides line up with TRBD1. The CDR3 spans 14 residues. Looked up from germline, CDR1 is LGHDT and CDR2 is YNNKEL (reference sequence). J lost 6 bases, V lost 5 bases, and 7 bases had no gene match. The chain's CDR3 is CASSTRRDSNEQFF. The CDR3 DNA reads as TGTGCCAGCAGCACCCGACGGGACAGCAATGAGCAGTTCTTC.

The chain links TRBV7-6 to TRBJ2-2; TRBD2 agrees at 10 bases. V trimming: 5 bases; J trimming: 4 bases; junction bases outside the gene matches: 16. CDR3 length: 19 amino acids. Per germline, CDR1 SGHVS and CDR2 FNYEAQ. The CDR3: CASSTRGDIAGGLTGELFF. CDR3 nucleotides: TGTGCCAGCAGCACGAGGGGGGATATAGCGGGAGGTCTCACCGGGGAGCTGTTTTTT.

This rearrangement joins TRBV28 to TRBJ2-7; the match to TRBD1 covers 10 bases. V gave up 3 bases and J gave up 3 bases; unmatched junction bases: 11. This CDR3 is built from 17 residues. The germline gives CDR1 MDHEN, CDR2 SYDVKM. The CDR3 sequence is CASSFEFVRTGGYEQYF. Written as DNA, the CDR3 is TGTGCCAGCAGTTTTGAATTCGTGCGGACAGGGGGCTACGAGCAGTACTTC.

This clonotype was found many times. This chain joins TRBV28 and TRBJ2-3; D may be TRBD1 (7 bases). V lost 3 bases and J lost 3, with 13 bases in between. This CDR3 is built from 15 residues. Germline values: CDR1 MDHEN, CDR2 SYDVKM. CDR3 DNA: TGTGCCAGCAGTTTGGGCAGGGGGGAAACAGATACGCAGTATTTT. Its protein product is CASSLGRGETDTQYF.

A few counts support this clonotype. The chain couples TRBV24-1 to TRBJ2-3; 7 positions agree with TRBD2. The V gene end was trimmed by 2 bases and the J gene end by 2 bases; junction bases not matched to a gene: 6. Germline CDR1 KGHDR, CDR2 SFDVKD. The CDR3 has 16 amino acids. For the CDR3, the DNA is TGTGCCACCAGTGATTGGACACGGGGGGTCACAGATACGCAGTATTTT. It translates to CATSDWTRGVTDTQYF.

The chain has TRBV6-1 and TRBJ2-7; D gene ambiguous. The germline V gene has CDR1 MNHNS and CDR2 SASEGT. The CDR3 totals 14 residues. The V gene lost 3 bases and the J gene lost 3 bases, with 12 bases spanning the gap. The CDR3 bases are TGTGCCAGCAGTGACGACCTACTCCGCTACGAGCAGTACTTC. This encodes CASSDDLLRYEQYF.

There are many counts of this clonotype. This sequence joins TRBV2 and TRBJ1-1; D is ambiguous. Trimming pared 4 bases from V and 5 bases from J, leaving 14 bases between. CDR1 is SNHLY, CDR2 FYNNEI, per germline. The length of the CDR3 is 14 residues. The CDR3 is CASSGELMGTEAFF. In DNA form, the CDR3 reads TGTGCCAGCAGTGGCGAACTGATGGGGACTGAAGCTTTCTTT.

This chain uses TRBV30 with TRBJ2-1, with a weak D call TRBD1 (7 bases). Trimming stripped 3 bases from V and 5 bases from J, with 17 bases between. CDR1 is GTSNPN, CDR2 SVGIG, per germline (reference sequence). The CDR3 consists of 15 residues. The CDR3: CAWREGAGANNEQFF. The CDR3 DNA follows: TGTGCCTGGAGGGAGGGGGCAGGCGCTAACAATGAGCAGTTCTTC.

This clonotype showed up just a few times. Relative to the germline gene, one junction end is altered; a read error may explain this. V usage is TRBV12-5 and J usage is TRBJ2-5, with TRBD1 matching over 7 bases. Germline lookup yields CDR1 LGHNT and CDR2 FRNRAP. There are 13 residues in the CDR3. The CDR3 DNA reads TGTGCTGGTGGTTCCGGGACAGAAGAGACCCAGTACTTC. Its translation is CAGGSGTEETQYF.

The rearrangement uses TRBV19 and TRBJ1-1, with TRBD1 as a possible D gene (6 bases). Germline loops: CDR1 LNHDA, CDR2 SQIVND (reference sequence). There are 19 residues in the CDR3. V was pared by 5 bases and J by 6 bases, with 31 bases between. Written as DNA, the CDR3 is TGTGCCAGTAGTGAACCGGACAGTAAACTAAGATTAAGAGGGCCTGAAGCTTTCTTT. Translation: CASSEPDSKLRLRGPEAFF.

This clonotype has at least ten counts. V usage is TRBV28 and J usage is TRBJ2-5, with a tentative D call TRBD1 (5 bases). V was cut by 4 bases and J by 2 bases, with 14 bases left in between. The CDR3 covers 15 residues. In germline, CDR1 is MDHEN, CDR2 SYDVKM. CDR3 in amino acids: CASSSFWKGQETQYF. The CDR3 DNA reads TGTGCCAGCAGTTCTTTTTGGAAGGGGCAAGAGACCCAGTACTTC.

This clonotype turned up a few times. In nucleotides, the CDR3 is TGTGCCACCAGCAGAGATCTGGGACATGCCTACGAGCAGTACTTC. Translated, it gives CATSRDLGHAYEQYF. This chain connects TRBV15 to TRBJ2-7, with D possibly matching TRBD1 (6 bases). The germline gives CDR1 LNHNV, CDR2 YYDKDF (reference sequence). The germline V and J ends were trimmed by 0 bases and 2 bases, with 11 bases remaining between them. CDR3 length equals 15 residues. Complete variable domain (other parts from reference TRBV15 and TRBJ2-7): DAMVIQNPRYQVTQFGKPVTLSCSQTLNHNVMYWYQQKSSQAPKLLFHYYDKDFNNEADTPDNFQSRRPNTSFCFLDIRSPGLGDTAMYLCATSRDLGHAYEQYFGPGTRLTVT.

The V call is TRBV2, the J call TRBJ1-5, with D maybe TRBD1 (5 bases). V dropped 4 bases and J dropped 1 base, with 14 bases sitting between them. Germline V gene lookup returns CDR1 SNHLY and CDR2 FYNNEI. This CDR3 is 16 amino acids long. The CDR3 coding sequence is TGTGCCAGCAGTGGGGCAGGGTGGGAGAGCAATCAGCCCCAGCATTTT. This encodes CASSGAGWESNQPQHF.